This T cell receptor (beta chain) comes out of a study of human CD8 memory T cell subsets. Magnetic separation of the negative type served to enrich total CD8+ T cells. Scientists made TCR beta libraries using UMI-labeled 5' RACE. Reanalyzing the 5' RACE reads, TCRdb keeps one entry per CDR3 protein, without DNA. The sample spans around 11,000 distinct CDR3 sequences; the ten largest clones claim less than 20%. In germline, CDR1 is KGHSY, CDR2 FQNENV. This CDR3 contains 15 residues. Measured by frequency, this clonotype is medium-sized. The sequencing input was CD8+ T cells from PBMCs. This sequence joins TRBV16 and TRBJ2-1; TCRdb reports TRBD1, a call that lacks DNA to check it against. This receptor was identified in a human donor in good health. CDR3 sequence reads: CASSQPGFLYNEQFF.